This TCR beta chain was captured by sequencing in a study of human T cells and chemical hapten exposure. Findings of the study overall: No alteration of TCRs above 1 in 1000 frequency was seen with DPC sensitization.

It was unfractionated whole blood from which total RNA was extracted. In this sample, this clonotype turned up a few times. Its antigen is currently unknown. Individual cDNA molecules in this library carried unique molecular identifiers. TCRdb reanalysed the 5' RACE reads using MiXCR and keeps one entry per CDR3 protein. Of around 100,000 distinct CDR3 sequences listed, approximately 20% are singletons. The TCR comes from a human donor in good health.

CDR3 sequence: CASSPGTGDNYGYTF. The CDR3 DNA is TGTGCCAGCAGCCCTGGGACAGGGGATAACTATGGCTACACCTTC. The chain joins TRBV6-5 to TRBJ1-2; 10 bases fit TRBD1. After removal of 6 bases from V and 1 base from J, the junction contained 5 bases not matched to a gene. The CDR3 has 15 residues. Per the germline V gene, CDR1 is MNHEY and CDR2 is SVGAGI.